The source of this T cell receptor (beta chain) is a study of blood T cell repertoires in COVID-19. Study details: Collection of acute and convalescent COVID-19 samples took place in the United States, Italy and Spain.

The method was immunoSEQ multiplex PCR; TCRdb's version includes in-frame clones alone and lacks a portion of them. The table shows 150,000 to 200,000 clones, with 81% occurring only once. Only one count was recorded for this clone. CDR3 length: 13 residues. Trimming removed 2 bases from V and 7 bases from J; junction bases left unmatched: 3. Germline loops: CDR1 MNHEY, CDR2 SVGAGI. The origin of this receptor is a man in his sixties with active or convalescent COVID-19. The chain employs TRBV6-5 and TRBJ1-2, with TRBD1 matching over 8 bases. Material for sequencing was peripheral blood. The CDR3 is CASSYAGGSGYTF. The CDR3 bases are TGTGCCAGCAGTTACGCAGGGGGCAGTGGCTACACCTTC.